This TCR beta chain stems from a study of control samples from healthy donors and cancer patients. Trimming stripped 5 bases from V and 0 bases from J, with 16 bases between. Germline V gene lookup returns CDR1 MNHNY and CDR2 SVGAGI (reference sequence). CDR3 length: 16 amino acids. This table comes from immunoSEQ multiplex PCR, and its TCRdb copy is limited to in-frame clones, with some not included. The profile shows almost 90,000 clones, 85% of them singletons. Input material: blood. The rearrangement uses TRBV6-6 and TRBJ1-1; D is possibly TRBD1 (5 bases). This clonotype was sampled from a woman in her thirties or forties in good health. CDR3 DNA: TGTGCCAGCAGTCCCCAGGGCCGGGGGATGAACACTGAAGCTTTCTTT. It encodes CASSPQGRGMNTEAFF.